This entry features one T cell receptor beta chain sequence. What it binds is not known. These data originate in a study of T cell responses to AZD1222 COVID-19 vaccine. As for the study in general: Doses given second, at about 4 or about 12 weeks, were pooled. General observations from the study: A mostly white British donor set with more females was recruited, and clonal diversity was possibly underestimated. Nearly half of spike-specific TCRs reportedly target unmutated variant regions. Spike-specific TCR breadth and depth both grew after two AZD1222 doses.

Germline loops: CDR1 SEHNR, CDR2 FQNEAQ (reference sequence). The CDR3 totals 15 residues. V was pared by 5 bases and J by 3 bases, with 8 bases of the junction left unmatched. Here immunoSEQ multiplex PCR was the method, and the copy in TCRdb shows in-frame clones only, minus some. The data hold over 130,000 clones, with about 88% observed a single time. This clonotype was sampled from an adult in good health. The V call is TRBV7-9, the J call TRBJ1-1; 8 bases align to TRBD1. The sample here was peripheral blood, taken on day 0 of AZD1222 vaccination. CDR3 loop: CASSIQGQGYTEAFF. The CDR3 nucleotides read TGTGCCAGCAGCATTCAAGGACAGGGCTACACTGAAGCTTTCTTT.